Described below is a single T cell receptor beta chain sequence and its context. Antigen unknown. Study conclusions and caveats: Tumor memory CD4+ T cell TCR gene usage was found to cluster with blood and lymph node memory CD4+ cells and with lymph node naive CD4+ cells.

Constant-region reverse primers amplified full-length variable regions, followed by semi-nested Nested Universal Primer A PCR. TCRdb re-analysed the 5' RACE reads in MiXCR, keeping a single row per CDR3 protein. This table has about 9,100 distinct CDR3 sequences, 60% appearing once. CD4+CD45RO+CD25- cells were isolated as memory CD4+ T cells. Germline CDR1 is SQVTM and CDR2 is ANQGSEA. V was shortened by 2 bases and J by 2 bases, with 14 bases between the two germline ends. The CDR3 length is 15 residues. The sample was tumor-infiltrating memory CD4+ T cells sorted from the breast tumor. Subset reported: memory CD4+ T cells, CD4+CD45RO+CD25-. The TCR comes from a female donor with breast cancer. This rearrangement joins TRBV29-1 to TRBJ2-3; no reliable D call. In DNA, the CDR3 is TGCAGCGTTGAAAACGTGGCGGCGGACACAGATACGCAGTATTTT. The encoded protein is CSVENVAADTDTQYF.